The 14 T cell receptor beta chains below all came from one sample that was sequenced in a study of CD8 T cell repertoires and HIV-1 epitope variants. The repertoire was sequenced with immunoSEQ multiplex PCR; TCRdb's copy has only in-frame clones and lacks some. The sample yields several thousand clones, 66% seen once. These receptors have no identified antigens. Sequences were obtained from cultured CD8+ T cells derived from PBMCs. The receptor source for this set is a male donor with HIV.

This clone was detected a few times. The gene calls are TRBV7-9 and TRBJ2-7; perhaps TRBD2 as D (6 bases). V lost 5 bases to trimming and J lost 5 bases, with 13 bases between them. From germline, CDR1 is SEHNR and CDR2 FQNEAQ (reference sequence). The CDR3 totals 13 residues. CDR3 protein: CASSLGGINEQYF. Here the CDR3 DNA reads TGTGCCAGCAGCCTCGGGGGAATCAACGAGCAGTACTTC. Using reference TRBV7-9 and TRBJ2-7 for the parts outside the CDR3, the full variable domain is DTGVSQNPRHKITKRGQNVTFRCDPISEHNRLYWYRQTLGQGPEFLTYFQNEAQLEKSRLLSDRFSAERPKGSFSTLEIQRTEQGDSAMYLCASSLGGINEQYFGPGTRLTVT.

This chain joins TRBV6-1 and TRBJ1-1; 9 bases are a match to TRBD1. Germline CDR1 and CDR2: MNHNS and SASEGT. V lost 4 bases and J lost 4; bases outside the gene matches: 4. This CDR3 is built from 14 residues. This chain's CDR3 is CASSGGTGSTEAFF. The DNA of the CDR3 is TGTGCCAGCAGTGGGGGGACAGGGAGCACTGAAGCTTTCTTT.

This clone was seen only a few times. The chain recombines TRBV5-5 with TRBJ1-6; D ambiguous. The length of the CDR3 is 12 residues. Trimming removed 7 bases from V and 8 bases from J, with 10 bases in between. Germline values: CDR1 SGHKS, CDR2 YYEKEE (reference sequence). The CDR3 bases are TGTGCCAGCCGTTGGATGGATTCACCCCTCCACTTT. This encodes CASRWMDSPLHF.

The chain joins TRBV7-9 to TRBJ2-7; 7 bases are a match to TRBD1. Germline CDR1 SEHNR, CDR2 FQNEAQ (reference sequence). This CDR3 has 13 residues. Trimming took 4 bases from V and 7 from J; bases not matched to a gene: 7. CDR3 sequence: CASSSTGQGEQYF. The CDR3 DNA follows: TGTGCCAGCAGCTCGACAGGGCAAGGAGAGCAGTACTTC.

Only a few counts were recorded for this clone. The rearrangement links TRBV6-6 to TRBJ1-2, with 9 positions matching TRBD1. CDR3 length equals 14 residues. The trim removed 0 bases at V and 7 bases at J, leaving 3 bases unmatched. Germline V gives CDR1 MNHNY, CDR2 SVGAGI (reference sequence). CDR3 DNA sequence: TGTGCCAGCAGTTACTCGGGGGACAGGGTTGGCTACACCTTC. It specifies CASSYSGDRVGYTF.

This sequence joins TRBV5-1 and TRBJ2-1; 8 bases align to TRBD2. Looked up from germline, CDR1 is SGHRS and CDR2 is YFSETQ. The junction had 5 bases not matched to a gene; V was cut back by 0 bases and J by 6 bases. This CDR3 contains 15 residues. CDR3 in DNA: TGCGCCAGCAGCTTGGCGGGACTAGGGGGCAATGAGCAGTTCTTC. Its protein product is CASSLAGLGGNEQFF.

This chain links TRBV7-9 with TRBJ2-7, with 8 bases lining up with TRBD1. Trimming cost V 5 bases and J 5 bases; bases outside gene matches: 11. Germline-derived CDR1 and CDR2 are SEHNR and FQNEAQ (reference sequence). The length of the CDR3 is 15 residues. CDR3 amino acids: CASSEIQGAINEQYF. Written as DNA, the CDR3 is TGTGCCAGCAGCGAGATTCAGGGGGCGATCAACGAGCAGTACTTC.

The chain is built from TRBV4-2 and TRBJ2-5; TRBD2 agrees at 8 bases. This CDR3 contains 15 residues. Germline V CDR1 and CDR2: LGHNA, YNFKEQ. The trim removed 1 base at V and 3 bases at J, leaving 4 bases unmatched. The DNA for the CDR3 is TGTGCCAGCAGCCAAGGCGGAGCGGGGGAAGAGACCCAGTACTTC. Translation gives CASSQGGAGEETQYF.

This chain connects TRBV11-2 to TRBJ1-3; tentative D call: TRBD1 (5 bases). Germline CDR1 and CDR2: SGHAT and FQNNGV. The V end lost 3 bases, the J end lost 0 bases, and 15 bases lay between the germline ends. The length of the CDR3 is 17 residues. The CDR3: CASSFPSQGNSGNTIYF. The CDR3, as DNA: TGTGCCAGCAGCTTCCCCTCGCAGGGTAACTCTGGAAACACCATATATTTT.

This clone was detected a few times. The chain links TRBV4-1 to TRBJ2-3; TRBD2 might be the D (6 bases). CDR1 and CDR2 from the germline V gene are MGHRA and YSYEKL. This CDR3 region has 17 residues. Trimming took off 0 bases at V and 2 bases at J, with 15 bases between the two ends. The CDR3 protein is CASSQDPWGLPTDTQYF. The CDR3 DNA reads TGCGCCAGCAGCCAAGATCCCTGGGGACTCCCCACAGATACGCAGTATTTT.

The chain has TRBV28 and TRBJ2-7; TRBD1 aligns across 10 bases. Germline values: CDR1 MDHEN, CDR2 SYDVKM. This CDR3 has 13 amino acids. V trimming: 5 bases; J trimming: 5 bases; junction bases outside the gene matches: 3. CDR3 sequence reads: CASSRTGGDEQYF. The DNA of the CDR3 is TGTGCCAGCAGTCGGACAGGGGGAGACGAGCAGTACTTC.

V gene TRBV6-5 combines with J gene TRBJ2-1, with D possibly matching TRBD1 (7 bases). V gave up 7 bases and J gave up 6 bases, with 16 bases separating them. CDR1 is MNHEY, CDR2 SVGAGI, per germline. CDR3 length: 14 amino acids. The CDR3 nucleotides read TGTGCCAGCACCGACAGGGAGGTCGGCAATGAGCAGTTCTTC. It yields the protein CASTDREVGNEQFF.

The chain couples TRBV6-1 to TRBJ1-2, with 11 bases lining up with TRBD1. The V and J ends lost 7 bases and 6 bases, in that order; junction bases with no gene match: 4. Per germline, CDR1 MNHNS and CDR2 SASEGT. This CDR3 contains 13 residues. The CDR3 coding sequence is TGTGCCAGCAACGGACAGGGGGCGGATGGCTACACCTTC. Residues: CASNGQGADGYTF.

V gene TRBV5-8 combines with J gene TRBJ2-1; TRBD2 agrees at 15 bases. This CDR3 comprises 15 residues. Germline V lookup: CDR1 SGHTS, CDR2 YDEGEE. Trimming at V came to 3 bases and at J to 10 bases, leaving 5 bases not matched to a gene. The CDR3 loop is CASSSPGLAGGEQFF. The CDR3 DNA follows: TGTGCCAGCAGCTCACCGGGACTAGCGGGAGGAGAGCAGTTCTTC.